This is a list of T cell receptor beta chains from one sample in a study of cytomegalovirus exposure and HLA in healthy donors. Sequenced by immunoSEQ multiplex PCR; TCRdb stores in-frame clones only, minus some. The table has 150,000 to 250,000 clones, 82% seen once. The sample taken for sequencing was PBMCs. The receptor source for this set is a boy under 10 years old in good health and CMV-seronegative. CDR3s include the opening cysteine and the closing phenylalanine or tryptophan. The D gene is left open where the match is weak. Where a row states a size, it is once, few, many or the class of an expanded clone; other rows omit it.

TRBJ1-6	.	TRBV7-9	few	CASRQTGRTPLHF	TGTGCCAGCAGGCAAACAGGGCGGACACCCCTCCACTTT
TRBJ2-2	.	TRBV5-1	.	CASRGGTIDTGELFF	TGCGCCAGCAGAGGAGGGACGATCGACACCGGGGAGCTGTTTTTT
TRBJ2-1	.	TRBV7-8	.	CASSLGAGSGSFLYNEQFF	TGTGCCAGCAGCTTAGGGGCGGGGAGCGGCAGCTTCCTATACAATGAGCAGTTCTTC
TRBJ2-7	.	TRBV6-1	.	CASSEGRLAQYF	TGTGCCAGCAGTGAAGGAAGGTTAGCGCAGTACTTC
TRBJ2-1	TRBD2	TRBV19	.	CASSITSGGTLYNEQFF	TGTGCCAGTAGTATAACCAGCGGGGGGACCCTCTACAATGAGCAGTTCTTC
TRBJ2-3	TRBD2	TRBV27	.	CASSLYPLAGVSRDTQYF	TGTGCCAGCAGTTTATACCCCCTAGCGGGGGTGTCAAGAGATACGCAGTATTTT
TRBJ2-1	.	TRBV5-1	.	CASTSLEGVGFF	TGCGCCAGCACCTCCCTGGAAGGGGTAGGGTTCTTC
TRBJ2-5	.	TRBV20-1	.	CSASSETQYF	TGCAGTGCTAGTAGCGAGACCCAGTACTTC
TRBJ1-6	.	TRBV7-9	.	CASSALDSPLHF	TGTGCCAGCAGCGCGTTAGATTCACCCCTCCACTTT
TRBJ1-1	TRBD1	TRBV5-4	.	CASTTTGMNTEAFF	TGTGCCAGCACCACGACAGGGATGAACACTGAAGCTTTCTTT
TRBJ2-2	.	TRBV10-3	.	CAIGAKDDRIHTGELFF	TGTGCCATCGGGGCCAAAGACGACAGAATACACACCGGGGAGCTGTTTTTT
TRBJ2-7	TRBD2	TRBV11-1	.	CASSVGTSGNYEQYF	TGTGCCAGCAGCGTCGGGACTAGCGGGAACTACGAGCAGTACTTC
TRBJ1-1	.	TRBV18	.	CASSRANEAFF	TGTGCCAGCTCACGGGCAAATGAAGCTTTCTTT
TRBJ2-7	.	TRBV5-4	.	CASSLGGDPGEQYF	TGTGCCAGCAGCCTTGGCGGGGACCCGGGGGAGCAGTACTTC
TRBJ1-1	.	TRBV2	.	CASSEQRSSGAFF	TGTGCCAGCAGTGAACAGCGGTCGAGCGGGGCTTTCTTT
TRBJ1-2	TRBD1	TRBV5-1	.	CASSLDGTAPYTF	TGCGCCAGCAGCTTAGACGGGACAGCCCCGTACACCTTC
TRBJ1-5	TRBD1	TRBV18	few	CASSAGGQVNQPQHF	TGTGCCAGCTCGGCCGGGGGACAGGTCAATCAGCCCCAGCATTTT
TRBJ1-2	TRBD1	TRBV7-9	few	CASSTPGQGAYTF	TGTGCCAGCAGCACCCCGGGACAGGGGGCCTACACCTTC
TRBJ2-5	TRBD2	TRBV2	.	CASSYLAGGQGCYF	TGTGCCAGCAGTTATCTAGCGGGGGGGCAGGGATGTTACTTC
TRBJ1-1	.	TRBV6-1	.	CASRRQNTEAFF	TGTGCCAGCAGACGACAGAACACTGAAGCTTTCTTT
TRBJ1-1	.	TRBV6-1	.	CASSEDWGRVAEAFF	TGTGCCAGCAGTGAAGATTGGGGGCGCGTTGCTGAAGCTTTCTTT
TRBJ1-6	.	TRBV27	.	CASSSRYDNSPLHF	TGTGCCAGCAGTTCCAGATACGATAATTCACCCCTCCACTTT
TRBJ2-3	TRBD2	TRBV7-2	.	CASSRSYAGGTDTQYF	TGTGCCAGCAGCCGATCGTACGCGGGGGGCACAGATACGCAGTATTTT
TRBJ1-4	.	TRBV7-9	.	CASSPGDGVREKLFF	TGTGCCAGCAGCCCGGGGGACGGAGTGCGGGAAAAACTGTTTTTT
TRBJ2-5	.	TRBV4-2	.	CASSLRGRETQYF	TGTGCCAGCAGCCTTCGGGGGAGGGAGACCCAGTACTTC
TRBJ2-5	.	TRBV12-5	once	CASGLTPEKETQYF	TGTGCTAGTGGTTTAACGCCGGAGAAAGAGACCCAGTACTTC
TRBJ2-4	.	TRBV10-3	.	CAISEMRGGIQYF	TGTGCCATCAGTGAGATGAGAGGGGGCATTCAGTACTTC
TRBJ2-7	TRBD1	TRBV6-1	.	CASSAPGQGRDEQYF	TGTGCCAGCAGTGCCCCGGGACAGGGGCGGGACGAGCAGTACTTC
TRBJ1-6	.	TRBV15	.	CATSRRETYNSPLHF	TGTGCCACCAGCCGCCGGGAGACCTATAATTCACCCCTCCACTTT